The source of this T cell receptor (beta chain) is a study of cytomegalovirus exposure and HLA in healthy donors. Germline CDR1 reads MNHEY; CDR2 reads SMNVEV (reference sequence). This CDR3 has 14 residues. Trimming removed 4 bases at V and 5 bases at J, with 15 bases between. Amplification used 60 Vbeta primers and 13 Jbeta primers. The assay was immunoSEQ multiplex PCR, and TCRdb's table has in-frame clones only and misses some. The table lists 95,000 to 150,000 clones. V and J are TRBV27 and TRBJ2-7, with D possibly TRBD1 on 5 matching bases. This receptor was identified in a man aged 18 to 30 in good health and CMV-seronegative. Material: PBMCs. The CDR3 sequence is CASSSQGVRHEQYF. In DNA, the CDR3 is TGTGCCAGCAGTTCTCAAGGGGTTAGGCACGAGCAGTACTTC.